The rows below give T cell receptor beta chains drawn from one sample of a study of human T cells and chemical hapten exposure. TCRdb re-derived calls from the RACE reads in MiXCR, one entry per CDR3 protein. Of 65,000 to 95,000 distinct CDR3 sequences listed, approximately 7% are singletons. The sequencing used whole blood, collected in connection with sensitization to the hapten diphenylcyclopropenone (DPC). Receptors were obtained from a woman aged 25 to 39 with alopecia areata. Some clones in this sample may be carry-over from other donors' samples. CDR3s include the opening cysteine and the closing phenylalanine or tryptophan. Fields, in order: V gene, D gene, clone size, J gene, CDR3 protein, CDR3 DNA. A D gene is named only where the DNA matches it firmly. For some rows the clone size is stated as once, few or many, or as a class when expanded; others skip it.

TRBV6-5	TRBD1	many	TRBJ1-6	CASSFGTGDSPLHF	TGTGCCAGCAGTTTCGGGACAGGGGATTCCCCCCTCCACTTT
TRBV5-4	NA	NA	TRBJ1-2	CASSPSTGLYGYTF	TGTGCCAGCAGCCCCTCGACAGGCCTCTATGGCTACACCTTC
TRBV6-1	TRBD1	NA	TRBJ1-1	CASRSMDREGAEAFF	TGTGCCAGCAGAAGCATGGACAGGGAAGGAGCTGAAGCTTTCTTT
TRBV27	NA	NA	TRBJ1-5	CASSPRANQPQHF	TGTGCCAGCAGTCCAAGGGCCAATCAGCCCCAGCATTTT
TRBV11-3	NA	few	TRBJ2-3	CASNGGQNTDTQYF	TGTGCCAGCAACGGAGGACAGAACACAGATACGCAGTATTTT
TRBV12-3/TRBV12-4	NA	few	TRBJ2-6	CASTIRGSGANVLTF	TGTGCCAGCACTATCAGAGGGTCTGGGGCCAACGTCCTGACTTTC
TRBV7-2	NA	few	TRBJ1-4	CASSSGLLREKLFF	TGTGCCAGCAGCTCGGGACTCCTTCGTGAAAAACTGTTTTTT
TRBV12-3/TRBV12-4	TRBD1	many	TRBJ1-6	CASTPGDRNSPLHF	TGTGCCAGCACCCCTGGGGACAGAAATTCACCCCTCCACTTT
TRBV29-1	NA	many	TRBJ1-1	CSGRREAWGTEAFF	TGCAGCGGACGGAGGGAGGCCTGGGGCACTGAAGCTTTCTTT
TRBV7-9	NA	NA	TRBJ2-7	CASSLIASPYEQYF	TGTGCCAGCAGCTTGATCGCCTCGCCCTACGAGCAGTACTTC
TRBV7-9	NA	many	TRBJ1-1	CASSNLRQMNTEAFF	TGTGCCAGCAGCAATCTTCGACAGATGAACACTGAAGCTTTCTTT
TRBV12-3/TRBV12-4	NA	NA	TRBJ1-1	CASRWAVNTEAFF	TGTGCCAGCAGGTGGGCGGTGAACACTGAAGCTTTCTTT
TRBV29-1	NA	NA	TRBJ1-2	CSVGKENRATYGYTF	TGCAGCGTGGGGAAAGAGAACAGGGCTACCTATGGCTACACCTTC
TRBV9	TRBD2	many	TRBJ2-1	CASELRPKTGTSGGGSYNEQFF	TGTGCCAGCGAGTTACGCCCAAAAACCGGGACTAGCGGGGGAGGGTCCTACAATGAGCAGTTCTTC
TRBV6-5	NA	many	TRBJ1-1	CASRFDRNTEAFF	TGTGCCAGCAGATTTGACAGGAACACTGAAGCTTTCTTT